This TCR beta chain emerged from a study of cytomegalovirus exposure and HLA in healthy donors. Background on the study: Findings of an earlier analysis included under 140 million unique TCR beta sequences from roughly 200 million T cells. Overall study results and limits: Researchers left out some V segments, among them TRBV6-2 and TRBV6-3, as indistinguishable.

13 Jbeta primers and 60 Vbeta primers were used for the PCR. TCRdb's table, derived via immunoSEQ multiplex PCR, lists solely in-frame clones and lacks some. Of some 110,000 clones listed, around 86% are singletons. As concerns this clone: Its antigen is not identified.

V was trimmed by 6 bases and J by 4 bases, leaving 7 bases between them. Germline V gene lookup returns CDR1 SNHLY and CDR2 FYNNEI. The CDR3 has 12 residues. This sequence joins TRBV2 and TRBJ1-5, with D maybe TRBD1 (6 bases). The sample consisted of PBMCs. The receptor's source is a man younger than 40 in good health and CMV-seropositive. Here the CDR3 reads CASSTGNQPQHF. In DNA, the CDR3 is TGTGCCAGCAGCACAGGGAATCAGCCCCAGCATTTT.